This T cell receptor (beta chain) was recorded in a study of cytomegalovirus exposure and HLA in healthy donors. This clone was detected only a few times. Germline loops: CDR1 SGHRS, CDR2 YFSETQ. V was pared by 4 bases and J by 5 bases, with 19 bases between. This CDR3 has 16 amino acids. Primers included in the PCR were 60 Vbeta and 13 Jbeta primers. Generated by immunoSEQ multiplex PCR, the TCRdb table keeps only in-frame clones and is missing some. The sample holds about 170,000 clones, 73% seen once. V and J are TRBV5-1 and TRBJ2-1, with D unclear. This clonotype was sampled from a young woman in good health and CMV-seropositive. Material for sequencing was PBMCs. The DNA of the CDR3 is TGCGCCAGCAGCCCTGGTCGCCTTCTTGAGGACAATGAGCAGTTCTTC. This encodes CASSPGRLLEDNEQFF.